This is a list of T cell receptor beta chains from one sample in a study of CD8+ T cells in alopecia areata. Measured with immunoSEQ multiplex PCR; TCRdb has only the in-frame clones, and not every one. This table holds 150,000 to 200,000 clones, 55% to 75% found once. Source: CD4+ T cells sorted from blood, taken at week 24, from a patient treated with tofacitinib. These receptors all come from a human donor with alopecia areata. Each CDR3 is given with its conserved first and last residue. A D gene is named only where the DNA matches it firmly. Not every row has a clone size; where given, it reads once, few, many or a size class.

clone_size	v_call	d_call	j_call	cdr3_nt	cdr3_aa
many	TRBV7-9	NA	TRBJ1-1	TGTGCCAGCAGCGCTCAACAGGGGAACACTGAAGCTTTCTTT	CASSAQQGNTEAFF
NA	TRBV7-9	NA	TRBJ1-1	TGTGCCAGCAGCTTTTATTTGAGAAGTGAAGCTTTCTTT	CASSFYLRSEAFF
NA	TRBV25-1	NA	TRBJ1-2	TGTGCCAGCAGAGCTGGGGGTTATGGCTACACCTTC	CASRAGGYGYTF
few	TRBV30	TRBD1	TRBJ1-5	TGTGCCTGGAGAACCCCGGGACAGTATCAGCCCCAGCATTTT	CAWRTPGQYQPQHF
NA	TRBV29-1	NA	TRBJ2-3	TGCAGCGTATCTTTCAACACAGATACGCAGTATTTT	CSVSFNTDTQYF
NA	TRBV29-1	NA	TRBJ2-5	TGCAGCGTTGTAGGAGGGGCAGAGACCCAGTACTTC	CSVVGGAETQYF
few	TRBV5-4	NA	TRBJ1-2	TGTGCCAGCAGGAGGCCAGGGGCAGAACTGGGCTACACCTTC	CASRRPGAELGYTF
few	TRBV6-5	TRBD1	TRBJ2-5	TGTGCCAGCAGCCGGGACAGAAGGACCCAGTACTTC	CASSRDRRTQYF
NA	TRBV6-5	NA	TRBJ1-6	TGTGCCAGCAGTTACTCGCGGGGCGCCTATAATTCACCCCTCCACTTT	CASSYSRGAYNSPLHF
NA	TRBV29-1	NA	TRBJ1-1	TGCAGCGTTGGCACAGCGCTCAACACTGAAGCTTTCTTT	CSVGTALNTEAFF
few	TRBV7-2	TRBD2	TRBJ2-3	TGTGCCAGCAGCGTCAGCGGGGGGGCTATCTCAGATACGCAGTATTTT	CASSVSGGAISDTQYF
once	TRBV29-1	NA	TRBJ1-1	TGCAGCGTAGGAAAGGGTCTCGCAGGGGACACTGAAGCTTTCTTT	CSVGKGLAGDTEAFF
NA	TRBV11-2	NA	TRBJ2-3	TGTGCCAGCAGCTTGAGCAATGGCGATACGCAGTATTTT	CASSLSNGDTQYF
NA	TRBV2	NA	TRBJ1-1	TGTGCCAGCAGTGAGTCTCGGTTTGGGGATGAAGCTTTCTTT	CASSESRFGDEAFF
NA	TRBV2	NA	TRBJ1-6	TGTGCCAGCAGAGCAACAGGGTATAATTCACCCCTCCACTTT	CASRATGYNSPLHF
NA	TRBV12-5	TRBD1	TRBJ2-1	TGTGCTAGTGCCCAAGGGATGGGGACAGAACTTAATGAGCAGTTCTTC	CASAQGMGTELNEQFF
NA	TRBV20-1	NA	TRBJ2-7	TGCAGTGCTGGGGGCCAAGGGCAGTACTTC	CSAGGQGQYF
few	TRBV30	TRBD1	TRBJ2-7	TGTGCCTGGAGCCGGGACAGGGATTACGAGCAGTACTTC	CAWSRDRDYEQYF
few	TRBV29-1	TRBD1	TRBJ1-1	TGCAGCGTGGACAGGGGGCACACTGAAGCTTTCTTT	CSVDRGHTEAFF
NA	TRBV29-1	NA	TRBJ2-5	TGCAGCGTGTTGGGACGGTTCTCGGAGACCCAGTACTTC	CSVLGRFSETQYF
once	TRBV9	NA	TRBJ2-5	TGTGCCAGCAGCGTAGACGTCAGGGGCCTCCAAGAGACCCAGTACTTC	CASSVDVRGLQETQYF
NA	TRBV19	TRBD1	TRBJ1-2	TGTGCCAGTAGGGGACAGGGGCATGGTGGCTACACCTTC	CASRGQGHGGYTF
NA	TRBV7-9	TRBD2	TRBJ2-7	TGTGCCAGCAGCTTAGTCGGGGGGAACGAGCAGTACTTC	CASSLVGGNEQYF